Below are 9 T cell receptor beta chains sequenced from a single sample in a study of CXCR3-negative and CXCR3-positive naive CD8 T cells. UMI-tagged TRB cDNA libraries were built via 5' RACE. TCRdb reprocessed the 5' RACE reads and reports one entry per CDR3 protein, with no DNA. The listing contains 40,000 to 45,000 distinct CDR3 sequences. Material for sequencing was memory CD8+ T cells from blood. The receptors were gathered from a human donor in good health. Some clones in this sample may be carry-over from other donors' samples.

The V gene is TRBV5-6, the J gene TRBJ2-1; TCRdb reports TRBD2, a call that lacks DNA to check it against. The germline CDR1 and CDR2 sequences are SGHDT and YYEEEE. The CDR3 totals 13 residues. The CDR3 spells CASSSQGSGEQFF.

The chain has TRBV12-3 or TRBV12-4 and TRBJ2-5. CDR3 length equals 13 residues. The CDR3 loop is CASSLGERETQYF.

The chain carries TRBV7-3 and TRBJ2-1; the TCRdb call, TRBD2, lacks DNA for checking. There are 17 residues in the CDR3. Per germline, CDR1 SGHTA and CDR2 FQGTGA. CDR3 protein: CASSLRGDPTTYNEQFF.

The V gene is TRBV5-1, the J gene TRBJ2-1; there is no DNA to check the TCRdb D call of TRBD2. CDR1 is SGHRS, CDR2 YFSETQ, per germline. The CDR3 has 13 amino acids. CDR3 in amino acids: CASSAYREIEQFF.

CDR3 in amino acids: CASSFFHPRDEQYF. The rearrangement links TRBV5-1 to TRBJ2-7; there is no DNA to check the TCRdb D call of TRBD2. The CDR3 totals 14 residues. Germline CDR1 SGHRS, CDR2 YFSETQ.

The gene calls are TRBV4-2 and TRBJ2-1; the D gene TCRdb calls, TRBD1, cannot be checked with no DNA. Germline V CDR1 and CDR2: LGHNA, YNFKEQ. The CDR3 is made up of 16 amino acids. The CDR3 is CASSPKGDRGKNEQFF.

The chain uses TRBV5-1 and TRBJ1-1; lacking DNA, the TRBD1 call made by TCRdb goes unchecked. The CDR3 covers 16 residues. Germline values: CDR1 SGHRS, CDR2 YFSETQ. CDR3 in amino acids: CASRLDGTEMNTEAFF.

V and J are TRBV29-1 and TRBJ2-1; TCRdb proposes TRBD1, but this gene call is untestable without DNA. The CDR3 spans 18 residues. Germline V gives CDR1 SQVTM, CDR2 ANQGSEA. The CDR3 here is CSVEDPMGLASSYNEQFF.

The V call is TRBV7-6, the J call TRBJ2-2; TCRdb gives TRBD1 as the D gene, but with no DNA this cannot be confirmed. The CDR3 runs 15 residues. Germline V gene lookup returns CDR1 SGHVS and CDR2 FNYEAQ. This CDR3 is CASTLAGGAPGELFF.